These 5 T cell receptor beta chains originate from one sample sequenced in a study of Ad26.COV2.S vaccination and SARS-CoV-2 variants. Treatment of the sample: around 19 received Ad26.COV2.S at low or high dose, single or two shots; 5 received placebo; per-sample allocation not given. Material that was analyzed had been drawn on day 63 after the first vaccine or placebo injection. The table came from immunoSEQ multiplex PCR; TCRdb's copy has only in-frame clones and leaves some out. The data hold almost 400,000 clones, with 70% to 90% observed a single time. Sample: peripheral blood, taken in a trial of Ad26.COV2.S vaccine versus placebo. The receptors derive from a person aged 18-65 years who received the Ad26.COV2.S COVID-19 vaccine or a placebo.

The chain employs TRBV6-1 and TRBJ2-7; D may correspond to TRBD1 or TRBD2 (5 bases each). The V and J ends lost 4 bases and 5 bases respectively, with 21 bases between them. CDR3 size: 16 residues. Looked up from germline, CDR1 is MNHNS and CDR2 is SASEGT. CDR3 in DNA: TGTGCCAGCAGTGTAGTGTTAGCGCAGGGTGGTGACGAGCAGTACTTC. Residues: CASSVVLAQGGDEQYF.

CDR3 region: CSATQLGEQYF. As DNA, the CDR3 is TGCAGTGCTACCCAACTTGGGGAGCAGTACTTC. The chain links TRBV20-1 to TRBJ2-7, with D unresolved. The V gene's germline CDR1 is DFQATT and CDR2 SNEGSKA (reference sequence). The CDR3 has 11 amino acids. V lost 4 bases, J lost 7 bases, and 11 bases lay in between.

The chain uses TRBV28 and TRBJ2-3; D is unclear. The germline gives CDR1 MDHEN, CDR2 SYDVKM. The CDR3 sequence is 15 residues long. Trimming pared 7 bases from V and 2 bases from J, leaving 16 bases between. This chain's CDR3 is CASKKAGRSTDTQYF. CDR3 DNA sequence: TGTGCCAGCAAAAAGGCCGGCCGCTCCACAGATACGCAGTATTTT. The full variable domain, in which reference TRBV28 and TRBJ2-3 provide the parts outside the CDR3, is DVKVTQSSRYLVKRTGEKVFLECVQDMDHENMFWYRQDPGLGLRLIYFSYDVKMKEKGDIPEGYSVSREKKERFSLILESASTNQTSMYLCASKKAGRSTDTQYFGPGTRLTVL.

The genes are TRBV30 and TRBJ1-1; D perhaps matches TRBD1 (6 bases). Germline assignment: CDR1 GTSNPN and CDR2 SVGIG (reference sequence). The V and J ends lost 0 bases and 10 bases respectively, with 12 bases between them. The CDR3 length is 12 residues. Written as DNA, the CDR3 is TGTGCCTGGAGTGTACGGGGGCTGGGAGCTTTCTTT. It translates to CAWSVRGLGAFF.

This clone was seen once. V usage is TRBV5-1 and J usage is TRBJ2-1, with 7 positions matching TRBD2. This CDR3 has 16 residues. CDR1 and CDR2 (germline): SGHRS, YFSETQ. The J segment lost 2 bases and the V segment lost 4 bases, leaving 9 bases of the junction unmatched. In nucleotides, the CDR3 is TGCGCCAGCAGCCGCGGGCAGCGGGGCACCTACAATGAGCAGTTCTTC. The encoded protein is CASSRGQRGTYNEQFF.